The clone carrying this T cell receptor beta chain was counted at least ten times. The data derive from a study of T cell repertoires in cytomegalovirus infection. Germline V lookup: CDR1 KGHSH, CDR2 LQKENI. Trimming removed 2 bases at V and 3 bases at J, with 16 bases between. The CDR3 length is 16 residues. TCRdb independently ran MiXCR on the reads; one entry per CDR3 protein. The table has approximately 500,000 distinct CDR3 sequences, 11% seen once. The genes are TRBV18 and TRBJ1-2; D unresolved. The receptor was derived from a human donor in good health (CMV status not recorded). Some clones in this sample may be carry-over from other donors' samples. The source material was PBMCs. The CDR3 region has the DNA TGTGCCAGCTCACCATTCCAGGAGGCGCTTGACTATGGCTACACCTTC. Translation gives CASSPFQEALDYGYTF.